This paragraph reports one T cell receptor beta chain. Profiling relied on immunoSEQ multiplex PCR, and the TCRdb table lists in-frame clones only, not all of them. The repertoire holds around 2.3 million clones, under 97% seen once, with around 0.13% in the top ten. The sample is drawn from a study of shared clonotypes between healthy human individuals. Sequencing input: naive CD4+ T cells sorted from blood. Sample subset: CD45RA+ positively selected. This clonotype was obtained from a young man in good health.

As DNA, the CDR3 is TGCGCCAGCAGCCAAGCCTCGACAGGGACCTACGAGCAGTACTTC. Translated: CASSQASTGTYEQYF. The rearrangement joins TRBV4-1 to TRBJ2-7; TRBD1 matches at 7 bases. V lost 1 base, J lost 2 bases, and 5 bases stayed unmatched. Germline assignment: CDR1 MGHRA and CDR2 YSYEKL. CDR3 length equals 15 residues.